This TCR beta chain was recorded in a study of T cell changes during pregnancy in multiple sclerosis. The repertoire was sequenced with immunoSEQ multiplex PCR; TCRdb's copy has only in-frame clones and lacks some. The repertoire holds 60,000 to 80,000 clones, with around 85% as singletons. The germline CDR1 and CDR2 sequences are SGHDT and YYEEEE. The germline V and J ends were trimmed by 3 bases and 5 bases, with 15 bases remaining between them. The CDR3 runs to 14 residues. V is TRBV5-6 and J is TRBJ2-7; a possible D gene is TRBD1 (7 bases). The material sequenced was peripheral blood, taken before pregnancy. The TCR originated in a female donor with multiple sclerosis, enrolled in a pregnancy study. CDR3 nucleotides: TGTGCCAGCAGCTGGGGGGCAGGGGGACACGAGCAGTACTTC. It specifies CASSWGAGGHEQYF.